This passage covers 20 T cell receptor beta chains from one sample sequenced in a study of regulatory T cells in long-lasting Graves disease. The time point denotes: persistent/refractory GD, antithyroid drugs over 5 years with positive TRAb. From RNA extracted from PBMCs, the TCR library was made. Arm-PCR of CDR3 regions with iRepertoire HTBI primers generated TCR beta libraries. TCRdb ran MiXCR on the multiplex PCR reads and lists one entry per CDR3 protein. The profile shows 450,000 or so distinct CDR3 sequences, more than 20% of them singletons. The input for sequencing was peripheral blood mononuclear cells (PBMCs), taken when the disease was refractory, from a patient treated with antithyroid drugs. These TCRs come from a female donor with Graves disease.

This chain joins TRBV4-1 and TRBJ2-7; 7 bases match TRBD2. Germline loops: CDR1 MGHRA, CDR2 YSYEKL. With 5 bases clipped from V and 5 bases from J, the junction kept 15 bases outside the gene matches. CDR3 length: 16 residues. The CDR3 DNA reads as TGCGCCAGCAGCAATCTCGGCGGGAGAAGCAGCAACGAGCAGTACTTC. Translated, it gives CASSNLGGRSSNEQYF.

This clonotype was detected a few times. Possible read error: a much larger clone is one base away. The gene calls are TRBV2 and TRBJ2-5; D might be TRBD1 (6 bases). The V gene's germline CDR1 is SNHLY and CDR2 FYNNEI. The V gene lost 5 bases and the J gene lost 0 bases, with 10 bases spanning the gap. The CDR3 is 14 amino acids. The CDR3 is CASSLKGDQETQYF. Here the CDR3 DNA reads TGTGCCAGCAGTTTAAAGGGGGACCAAGAGACCCAGTACTTC. The entire variable domain, with the rest obtained from reference TRBV2 and TRBJ2-5, is as follows: EPEVTQTPSHQVTQMGQEVILRCVPISNHLYFYWYRQILGQKVEFLVSFYNNEISEKSEIFDDQFSVERPDGSNFTLKIRSTKLEDSAMYFCASSLKGDQETQYFGPGTRLLVL.

This rearrangement joins TRBV5-1 to TRBJ2-7, with 8 bases that match TRBD2. The CDR3 is 14 amino acids. V was pared by 3 bases and J by 6 bases, with 8 bases of the junction left unmatched. CDR1 is SGHRS, CDR2 YFSETQ, per germline. As DNA, the CDR3 is TGCGCCAGCAGCTCAAGCGGGAGAATGAGCGAGCAGTACTTC. Its protein is CASSSSGRMSEQYF.

This clonotype was seen ten or more times. The chain is built from TRBV6-5 and TRBJ1-5, with D possibly matching TRBD1 (6 bases). The CDR3 consists of 15 residues. Germline V gives CDR1 MNHEY, CDR2 SVGAGI. Trimming left V 1 base short and J 3 bases short, with 10 bases between. In DNA, the CDR3 is TGTGCCAGCAGTTACTACGGACAGCCCAATCAGCCCCAGCATTTT. Its translation: CASSYYGQPNQPQHF.

There are many counts of this clonotype. The rearrangement uses TRBV9 and TRBJ2-7; D unresolved. The CDR3 contains 13 residues. The germline V gene has CDR1 SGDLS and CDR2 YYNGEE. The germline V and J ends were trimmed by 3 bases and 6 bases, with 13 bases remaining between them. The CDR3 DNA reads as TGTGCCAGCAGCGCGTTGACCTCCGGCGAGCAGTACTTC. Encoded protein: CASSALTSGEQYF.

This clonotype has a count of ten or more. J is TRBJ2-7 and V is TRBV6-5; 7 bases line up with TRBD1. Per the germline V gene, CDR1 is MNHEY and CDR2 is SVGAGI. The J segment lost 4 bases and the V segment lost 4 bases, leaving 7 bases of the junction unmatched. There are 14 residues in the CDR3. The CDR3 nucleotides read TGTGCCAGCAGTTCCCGGCCGACAGGGTACGAGCAGTACTTC. It encodes CASSSRPTGYEQYF.

This clonotype showed up many times. The chain links TRBV28 to TRBJ2-5; 7 bases fit TRBD2. Germline lookup yields CDR1 MDHEN and CDR2 SYDVKM. V lost 7 bases, J lost 1 base, and 6 bases stayed unmatched. The CDR3 is made up of 14 amino acids. The DNA of the CDR3 is TGTGCCAGCACCGACCCGGGGGGCCAAGAGACCCAGTACTTC. Translated, it gives CASTDPGGQETQYF.

This clonotype was recorded at least ten times. This chain connects TRBV7-9 to TRBJ1-1; D gene unclear. CDR3 length: 15 residues. Trimming pared 4 bases from V and 0 bases from J, leaving 12 bases between. Germline V gene sequence: CDR1 SEHNR, CDR2 FQNEAQ (reference sequence). CDR3 residues: CASSSQTSMNTEAFF. In nucleotides, the CDR3 is TGTGCCAGCAGCTCACAAACCTCCATGAACACTGAAGCTTTCTTT. Variable domain in full (rest from reference TRBV7-9 and TRBJ1-1): DTGVSQNPRHKITKRGQNVTFRCDPISEHNRLYWYRQTLGQGPEFLTYFQNEAQLEKSRLLSDRFSAERPKGSFSTLEIQRTEQGDSAMYLCASSSQTSMNTEAFFGQGTRLTVV.

This clonotype was picked up a small number of times. The rearrangement joins TRBV6-1 to TRBJ2-2; no clear D gene. This CDR3 is 11 amino acids long. V was trimmed by 9 bases and J by 4 bases, leaving 6 bases between them. Germline values: CDR1 MNHNS, CDR2 SASEGT. Here the CDR3 DNA reads TGTGCCAGTTTCGTCACCGGGGAGCTGTTTTTT. Translation: CASFVTGELFF.

Comment on this clonotype: A single base is all that separates this from a far larger clone, so a read error is likely. This chain joins TRBV6-2 or TRBV6-3 and TRBJ2-2; D remains ambiguous. In germline, CDR1 is MNHEY, CDR2 SVGEGT. CDR3 length: 13 residues. The V end was cut by 8 bases, the J end by 6 bases, with 13 bases between. The CDR3 sequence: CASGLADPGELFF. Written as DNA, the CDR3 is TGTGCCAGCGGTTTAGCAGATCCCGGGGAGCTGTTTTTT.

This clonotype was found a few times. The chain links TRBV20-1 to TRBJ1-2, with D uncertain. Trimming shortened V by 2 bases and J by 3 bases, and 10 bases separated the two germline ends. This CDR3 region has 13 residues. Germline V lookup: CDR1 DFQATT, CDR2 SNEGSKA (reference sequence). Here the CDR3 DNA reads TGCAGTGCTAGATGGCCGGCAGACTATGGCTACACCTTC. Its translation is CSARWPADYGYTF.

In its sample, this clonotype was seen a few times. This chain connects TRBV6-2 or TRBV6-3 to TRBJ2-7; D ambiguous. The CDR3 has 17 residues. The germline V gene encodes CDR1 MNHEY and CDR2 SVGEGT. Between the trimmed V and J ends, which lost 2 bases and 5 bases, there was a span of 22 bases. The CDR3 spells CASSYRPSFMALNEQYF. The CDR3 DNA is TGTGCCAGCAGTTACAGGCCATCCTTTATGGCTTTAAACGAGCAGTACTTC.

This clonotype was counted many times. The rearrangement joins TRBV18 to TRBJ2-5; D remains unclear. The CDR3 totals 14 residues. The V end lost 6 bases, the J end lost 5 bases, and 16 bases lay between the germline ends. Germline CDR1 and CDR2: KGHSH and LQKENI. CDR3 coding DNA: TGTGCCAGCTCCCGTGCACCGGCACGGGAGACCCAGTACTTC. Its translation: CASSRAPARETQYF.

In this sample, this clonotype turned up many times. The CDR3 reads CASSPYRTTQGKLFF. Here the CDR3 DNA reads TGTGCCAGCAGCCCTTACAGGACAACCCAGGGGAAACTGTTTTTT. The chain couples TRBV7-8 to TRBJ1-4; D might be TRBD1 (6 bases). Germline values: CDR1 SGHVS, CDR2 FQNEAQ. Trimming cost V 5 bases and J 11 bases, with 21 bases left between them. This CDR3 region has 15 residues. Supplemented by reference TRBV7-8 and TRBJ1-4, the full variable domain reads GAGVSQSPRYKVAKRGQDVALRCDPISGHVSLFWYQQALGQGPEFLTYFQNEAQLDKSGLPSDRFFAERPEGSVSTLKIQRTQQEDSAVYLCASSPYRTTQGKLFFGSGTQLSVL.

The rearrangement uses TRBV5-1 and TRBJ2-3, with D possibly being TRBD2 (6 bases). CDR3 length: 13 amino acids. Trimming left V 4 bases short and J 6 bases short, with 12 bases between. From germline, CDR1 is SGHRS and CDR2 YFSETQ. CDR3 sequence reads: CASSPELADTQYF. Here the CDR3 DNA reads TGCGCCAGCAGCCCGGAGCTAGCGGATACGCAGTATTTT.

The chain couples TRBV19 to TRBJ1-1; no clear D. V lost 3 bases and J lost 9, with 17 bases in between. The CDR3 has 14 residues. CDR1 and CDR2 (germline): LNHDA, SQIVND (reference sequence). This chain's CDR3 is CASSISPFETQAFF. CDR3 DNA: TGTGCCAGTAGTATCTCCCCTTTTGAGACTCAAGCTTTCTTT.

This clonotype came up many times. The V call is TRBV20-1, the J call TRBJ2-5; perhaps TRBD2 as D (5 bases). V lost 6 bases and J lost 7, with 15 bases in between. CDR3 length: 12 amino acids. Germline values: CDR1 DFQATT, CDR2 SNEGSKA (reference sequence). The CDR3, as DNA: TGCAGTGCCCGGACTCTCGCAGGGACCCAGTACTTC. Its protein product is CSARTLAGTQYF.

With regard to this clonotype: One end of the junction does not line up with germline, which may come from a read error. The chain employs TRBV28 and TRBJ2-7, with D maybe TRBD1 (5 bases). Per the germline V gene, CDR1 is MDHEN and CDR2 is SYDVKM. The CDR3 runs 17 residues. The CDR3, as DNA: TGTGCCAACAGTTTAATTGGGAAAACAGGCCGCTGGTACGAGCAGTACTTC. Its protein product is CANSLIGKTGRWYEQYF.

The chain carries TRBV10-3 and TRBJ2-4, with 7 bases identical to TRBD1. Germline values: CDR1 ENHRY, CDR2 SYGVKD. This CDR3 spans 16 amino acids. Germline trimming cut 2 bases from V and 6 bases from J; bases unmatched to any gene: 10. CDR3 DNA: TGTGCCATCAGTGAGGGTCTTAGCGCAGGGGGAAACATTCAGTACTTC. It codes for CAISEGLSAGGNIQYF.

This chain uses TRBV28 with TRBJ1-5; 7 bases line up with TRBD1. The CDR3 runs to 15 residues. Germline CDR1 and CDR2: MDHEN and SYDVKM. The V and J ends lost 6 bases and 6 bases, in that order; junction bases with no gene match: 11. DNA of the CDR3: TGTGCCAGCAGGACGGCAGGGGGTATGGGTCAGCCCCAGCATTTT. It yields the protein CASRTAGGMGQPQHF.